This T cell receptor (beta chain) stems from a study of blood T cells in healthy people across ages. The germline V gene has CDR1 KGHSH and CDR2 LQKENI. The V end was cut by 3 bases, the J end by 4 bases, with 12 bases between. This CDR3 contains 15 residues. With a J-beta primer mix and a sample-barcoded 5' primer, a second PCR ran about 6 to 11 cycles. Each cDNA molecule was tagged by a template-switch adaptor that had 12 random nucleotides. TCRdb reprocessed the 5' RACE reads via MiXCR and lists one record per CDR3 protein. The sample carries 1.5 million to 1.9 million distinct CDR3 sequences, roughly two fifths recorded once. This clonotype has more than one count but fewer than ten.

The clonotype comes from a woman between 18 and 30 years old in good health. Sequenced material: blood. This chain uses TRBV18 with TRBJ1-4; D is ambiguous. The CDR3 bases are TGTGCCAGCTCACCGGTACGGGCAGATAATGAAAAACTGTTTTTT. Its translation is CASSPVRADNEKLFF.